The present T cell receptor beta chain was sequenced within a study of shared clonotypes between healthy human individuals. General study findings and limits: In this cohort, only blood was sampled, and tissue repertoires likely differ.

Regarding this clone: Its antigen is as yet unknown.

The authors sequenced unsorted PBMC DNA on ten immunoSEQ deep assay plates. Profiling relied on immunoSEQ multiplex PCR, and the TCRdb table lists in-frame clones only, not all of them. Found here are about 600,000 clones, around 76% of them singletons; the top ten hold 12%. This CDR3 region has 15 residues. Looked up from germline, CDR1 is SGHRS and CDR2 is YFSETQ. J lost 8 bases, V lost 0 bases, and 5 bases had no gene match. V gene TRBV5-1 combines with J gene TRBJ2-2, with TRBD1 matching over 9 bases. Sequenced sample: PBMCs. The sequence was obtained from a woman between 40 and 55 years old in good health. Some clones in this sample may be carry-over from other donors' samples. CDR3 residues: CASSLAQGAAGELFF. The CDR3 coding sequence is TGCGCCAGCAGCTTGGCACAGGGGGCGGCTGGGGAGCTGTTTTTT.